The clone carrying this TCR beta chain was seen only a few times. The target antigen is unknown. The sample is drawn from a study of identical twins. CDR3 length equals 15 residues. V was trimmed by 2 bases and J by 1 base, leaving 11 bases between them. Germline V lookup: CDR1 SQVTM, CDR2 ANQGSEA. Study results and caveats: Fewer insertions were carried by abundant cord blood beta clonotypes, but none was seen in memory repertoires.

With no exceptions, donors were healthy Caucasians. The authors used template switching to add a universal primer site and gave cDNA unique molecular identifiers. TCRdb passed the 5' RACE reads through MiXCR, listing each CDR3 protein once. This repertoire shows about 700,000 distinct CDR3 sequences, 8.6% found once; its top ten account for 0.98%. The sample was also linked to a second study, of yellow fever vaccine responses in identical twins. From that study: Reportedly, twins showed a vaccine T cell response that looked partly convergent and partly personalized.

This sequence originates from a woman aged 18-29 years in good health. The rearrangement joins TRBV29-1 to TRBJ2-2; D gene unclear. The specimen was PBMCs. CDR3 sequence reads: CSVESVPGNTGELFF. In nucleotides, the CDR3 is TGCAGCGTTGAATCGGTACCGGGGAACACCGGGGAGCTGTTTTTT.